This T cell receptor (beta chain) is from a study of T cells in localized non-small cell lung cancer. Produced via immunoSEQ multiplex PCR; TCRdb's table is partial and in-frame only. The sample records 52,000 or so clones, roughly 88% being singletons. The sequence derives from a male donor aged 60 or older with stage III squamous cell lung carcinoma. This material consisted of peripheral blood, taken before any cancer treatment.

CDR3 region: CASSLGTSQETQYF. The CDR3 DNA is TGTGCCAGCAGCTTAGGGACTAGTCAAGAGACCCAGTACTTC. The V call is TRBV7-8, the J call TRBJ2-5; 7 nucleotides agree with TRBD2. The germline V gene encodes CDR1 SGHVS and CDR2 FQNEAQ. The CDR3 spans 14 residues. Trimming cost V 1 base and J 2 bases; bases outside gene matches: 1.